This T cell receptor (beta chain) was recovered during a study of control samples from healthy donors and cancer patients (dated by TCRdb to about 2020). Details on this clone: What this receptor recognizes is not known. No clone much larger than this one lies a single base away; base qualities are absent.

Libraries were made using the immunoSEQ multiplex PCR assay. The table comes from immuneACCESS by way of TCRdb, which keeps in-frame sequences with V and J called. Part of the clones is missing from these tables; in studies checked, under half for an unresolved V gene and the rest for unknown reasons. The sample table records 40,000 or so clones; roughly 90% of these occur just once. The top ten constitute roughly 20% of the sample. Here V drops 4 bases and J drops 7 bases, and the junction holds 12 bases not matched to any gene. The CDR3 numbers 15 residues from cysteine through phenylalanine. The read is trimmed to its CDR3 DNA, 45 bases read in frame from base 1. Looking up the germline V gene yields CDR1 SGHRS and CDR2 YFSETQ.

This sequence originates from a woman aged 40 to 55 with head and neck cancer. The chain is assembled from TRBV5-1 and TRBJ2-7; 9 nucleotides in the junction match TRBD1. The specimen was PBMCs. The nucleotide sequence is given as TGCGCCAGCAGCGCTAACCTACAGGGGGCTGGGGAGCAGTACTTC. It is translated as CASSANLQGAGEQYF.